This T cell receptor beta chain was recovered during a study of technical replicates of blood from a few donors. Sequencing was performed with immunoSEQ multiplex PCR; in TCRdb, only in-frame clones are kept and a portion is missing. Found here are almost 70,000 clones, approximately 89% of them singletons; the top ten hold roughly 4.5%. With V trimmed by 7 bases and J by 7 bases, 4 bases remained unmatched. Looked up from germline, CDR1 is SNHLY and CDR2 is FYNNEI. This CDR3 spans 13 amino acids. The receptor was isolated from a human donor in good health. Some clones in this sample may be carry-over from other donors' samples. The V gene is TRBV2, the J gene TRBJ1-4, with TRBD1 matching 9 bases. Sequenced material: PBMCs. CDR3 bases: TGTGCCAGCAAGACAGGGGGGGGTGAAAAACTGTTTTTT. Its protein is CASKTGGGEKLFF.